This TCR beta chain was sequenced in a study of low-dose radiotherapy and immunotherapy resistance in tumors (dated by TCRdb to between 2022 and 2023). With regard to the full study: Cohort 1 received 0.5 Gy per fraction every 2 weeks, with a prescribed total PTV dose of 6.5 Gy. Trial participants were not randomized into treatment groups. Cyclophosphamide 200 mg/m2 was administered intravenously every two weeks, one day before each radiation and immunotherapy administration. Nivolumab was administered intravenously as a 240 mg flat dose every two weeks, and ipilimumab was administered intravenously at 1 mg/kg every six weeks. Eight patients were included in the translational analysis, namely three from the first dose cohort plus the first five from the second dose cohort. For Cohort 2, the dose was 1 Gy per fraction given every two weeks, adding up to 13 Gy in total across 26 weeks. Patients took aspirin 300 mg orally once daily for four cycles, starting on cycle 1 day 1.

The time point label for this specimen denotes: before trial treatment. The donors took part in RACIN, a single-arm, phase I, dose-escalation trial that combined nivolumab, ipilimumab, aspirin, low-dose cyclophosphamide and low-dose radiotherapy. To be eligible, a patient needed to have an advanced solid tumor that was TIL-negative. As regards this clonotype: The specificity of this receptor is unknown. No much larger clone exists at a distance of one base, and base qualities are not known.

The listed sequencing device is Illumina HiSeq 2500. First-strand cDNA was synthesized using Superscript III and a set of TRAV- and TRBV-specific primers, so that both TCRalpha and TCRbeta chains were covered. TCRs were amplified with Phusion for roughly 19 PCR cycles, with a constant-region primer paired with the adapter attached to the V primers. The isolated mRNA was amplified using the MessageAmp II aRNA Amplification Kit, with in vitro transcription performed for 16 hours at 37 degrees C. mRNA for TCR sequencing was isolated with the Dynabeads mRNA DIRECT Purification Kit. Indexed Illumina adapters were added in a second Phusion PCR of 25 cycles, after which AMPure XP beads were used to purify the products. In the paper's pipeline: Using custom Perl scripts, TCR sequences encoding the same protein were pooled, out-of-frame sequences were removed, and the abundance of each clonotype was computed. The analysis excluded TCR sequences that were supported by just one read. Shannon entropy, Gini index, clonality, richness, and the frequency of TCRs shared between repertoires were included as repertoire metrics. The public reads were run again by TCRdb, first through fastp at Q25 and then through MiXCR, and only productive beta chains were kept. Every CDR3 protein is listed once, alongside the most common genes and DNA of its rows. In this record, the V and J calls reflect TCRdb's handling and not the investigators' own analysis. The sample table contains under 90,000 distinct CDR3 sequences; only one count was recorded for over 15% of them. The top ten clonotypes cover 2.8% of the sample.

The CDR3 holds 13 amino acids from the cysteine to the phenylalanine. The kept DNA is CDR3 alone, 39 bases in frame from the first base. CDR1 and CDR2 are drawn from the germline V gene (reference sequence): LNHDA, SQIVND. Trimming costs V 7 bases and J 0 bases, and their ends lie 9 bases apart. The clonotype comes from a male donor with prostate cancer. Source: PBMCs, taken before treatment. The chain is encoded by TRBV19 joined to TRBJ1-2, with the identity of the D gene unclear. DNA sequence: TGTGCCAGTACGTCCAGAGCTAACTATGGCTACACCTTC. This is translated as CASTSRANYGYTF.